This T cell receptor beta chain was sequenced in a study of T-cell reconstitution after alpha-beta-depleted transplantation in children. Germline V gene data show CDR1 as SQVTM and CDR2 as ANQGSEA. Losses at the gene ends were 3 bases for V and 0 bases for J; bases not matched to a gene: 6. CDR3 length: 16 residues. A library of TCRbeta sequences, prepared with unique molecular identifiers, was generated. TCRdb fed the PCR reads into MiXCR, producing one record per CDR3 protein. The sample carries approximately 82,000 distinct CDR3 sequences, 15% to 20% recorded once. This clonotype originated in a male patient between 2 and 10 years old who had a stem cell transplant for acute lymphoblastic leukemia, so the T cells may come from the graft donor. The source material was PBMCs, mostly from graft donor cells, sampled 360 days after TCRalphabeta/CD19-depleted stem cell transplant. This rearrangement joins TRBV29-1 to TRBJ2-3; 10 nucleotides align to TRBD2. This CDR3 reads CSVESSGRPSTDTQYF. The CDR3 region has the DNA TGCAGCGTTGAGAGTAGCGGGAGGCCAAGCACAGATACGCAGTATTTT.